The 8 T cell receptor beta chains in this list originate from one sample, sequenced in a study of human T cells and chemical hapten exposure. As for time point: healthy volunteer bleed at 2 weeks. Researchers extracted total RNA from unfractionated whole blood. TCRdb processed the RACE reads anew with MiXCR; each CDR3 protein has one entry. The sample lists 25,000 to 35,000 distinct CDR3 sequences, over 7% occurring once. The sequencing sample was made of whole blood. Receptors originate from a human donor in good health. Some clones in this sample may be carry-over from other donors' samples.

The CDR3: CASSRGSGGQPQHF. The CDR3 DNA sequence: TGTGCCAGTAGTCGGGGGTCCGGCGGTCAGCCCCAGCATTTT. The chain employs TRBV19 and TRBJ1-5, with D perhaps matching TRBD1 (5 bases). V lost 5 bases to trimming and J lost 6 bases, with 14 bases between them. The V gene's germline CDR1 is LNHDA and CDR2 SQIVND (reference sequence). This CDR3 spans 14 amino acids. Full variable domain (outside the CDR3, taken from reference TRBV19 and TRBJ1-5): DGGITQSPKYLFRKEGQNVTLSCEQNLNHDAMYWYRQDPGQGLRLIYYSQIVNDFQKGDIAEGYSVSREKKESFPLTVTSAQKNPTAFYLCASSRGSGGQPQHFGDGTRLSIL.

V usage is TRBV27 and J usage is TRBJ2-1; weak D call: TRBD2 (5 bases). The germline V gene has CDR1 MNHEY and CDR2 SMNVEV (reference sequence). With 2 bases removed from V and 7 bases from J, the gap between germline ends came to 15 bases. The CDR3 consists of 15 residues. CDR3 amino acids: CASSLQLVRGNEQFF. As DNA, the CDR3 is TGTGCCAGCAGTTTACAACTAGTTAGAGGGAATGAGCAGTTCTTC.

The sample holds many counts of this clonotype. V and J are TRBV6-5 and TRBJ1-1, with TRBD1 identical over 9 bases. The CDR3 consists of 17 residues. Per germline, CDR1 MNHEY and CDR2 SVGAGI. V trimming: 4 bases; J trimming: 3 bases; junction bases outside the gene matches: 12. CDR3 loop: CASSSPYRGLGYTEAFF. For the CDR3, the DNA is TGTGCCAGCAGTTCCCCGTACAGGGGGCTCGGGTACACTGAAGCTTTCTTT.

This clonotype occurred many times. The genes are TRBV4-3 and TRBJ2-1, with a possible D match to TRBD2 (6 bases). V was shortened by 0 bases and J by 4 bases, with 13 bases between the two germline ends. The germline gives CDR1 LGHNA, CDR2 YSLEER. The CDR3 sequence is 16 residues long. The DNA of the CDR3 is TGCGCCAGCAGCCAAGAACCCGGGACTGAATACAATGAGCAGTTCTTC. Its translation: CASSQEPGTEYNEQFF.

The chain recombines TRBV28 with TRBJ2-4; TRBD1 aligns across 11 bases. The CDR3 runs to 18 residues. With V trimmed by 7 bases and J by 2 bases, 13 bases remained unmatched. Germline V gene lookup returns CDR1 MDHEN and CDR2 SYDVKM. The CDR3 DNA sequence: TGTGCCAGCATCCCCCCCCCCGGGACAGGGGGATCCAAAAACATTCAGTACTTC. This encodes CASIPPPGTGGSKNIQYF.

The table lists this clonotype with many counts. V is TRBV20-1 and J is TRBJ2-3, with TRBD2 identical over 9 bases. CDR1 DFQATT and CDR2 SNEGSKA come from the germline V gene (reference sequence). The V and J ends lost 3 bases and 4 bases, in that order; junction bases with no gene match: 2. The CDR3 sequence is 13 residues long. The CDR3 DNA sequence: TGCAGTGCTAGCCTAGCGGGGTCAGATACGCAGTATTTT. The encoded protein is CSASLAGSDTQYF.

There are many counts of this clonotype. The J gene is TRBJ1-1, the V gene TRBV5-1, with a weak D call TRBD1 (6 bases). V was cut by 3 bases and J by 11 bases, with 14 bases left in between. There are 12 residues in the CDR3. Looked up from germline, CDR1 is SGHRS and CDR2 is YFSETQ. The CDR3 sequence: CASSSDRSGAFF. CDR3 nucleotides: TGCGCCAGCAGCTCGGACAGATCTGGGGCTTTCTTT. The variable domain in full, completed from reference TRBV5-1 and TRBJ1-1, reads KAGVTQTPRYLIKTRGQQVTLSCSPISGHRSVSWYQQTPGQGLQFLFEYFSETQRNKGNFPGRFSGRQFSNSRSEMNVSTLELGDSALYLCASSSDRSGAFFGQGTRLTVV.

This clonotype was counted a few times. The chain couples TRBV6-2 or TRBV6-3 to TRBJ1-1, with unresolved D. Germline V lookup: CDR1 MNHEY, CDR2 SVGEGT. Trimming took 2 bases from V and 0 from J, leaving 7 bases between them. The CDR3 length is 14 residues. The CDR3 region has the DNA TGTGCCAGCAGTTACGATCGGTTGAACACTGAAGCTTTCTTT. This encodes CASSYDRLNTEAFF.